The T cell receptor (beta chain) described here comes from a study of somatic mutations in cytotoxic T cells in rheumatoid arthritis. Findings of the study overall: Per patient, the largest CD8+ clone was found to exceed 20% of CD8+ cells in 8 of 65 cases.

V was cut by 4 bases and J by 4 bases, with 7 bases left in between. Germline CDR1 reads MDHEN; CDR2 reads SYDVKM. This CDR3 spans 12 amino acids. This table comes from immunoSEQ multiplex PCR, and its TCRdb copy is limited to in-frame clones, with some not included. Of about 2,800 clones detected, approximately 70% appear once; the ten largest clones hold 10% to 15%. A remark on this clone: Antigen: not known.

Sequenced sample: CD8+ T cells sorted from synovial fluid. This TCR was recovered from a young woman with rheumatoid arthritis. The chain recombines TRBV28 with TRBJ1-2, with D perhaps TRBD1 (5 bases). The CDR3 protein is CASSSGVYGYTF. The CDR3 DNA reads TGTGCCAGCAGTTCGGGGGTCTATGGCTACACCTTC.